This TCR beta chain was obtained from a study of shared clonotypes between healthy human individuals. Points from the study as a whole: The study generally estimated greater richness for naive than memory subsets. Though the depth was large, rarefaction showed that sorted-subset sequencing was incomplete.

With regard to this clone: What it binds is unknown.

The CDR3 length is 16 residues. Trimming took 4 bases from V and 3 from J, leaving 16 bases between them. Looked up from germline, CDR1 is SGHDN and CDR2 is FVKESK. Across several immunoSEQ plates, the genomic DNA of each subset was split evenly. Per the original methods: Filtering differed for immunoSEQ, which gave only junction sequences without quality scores. Assay used: immunoSEQ multiplex PCR; TCRdb lists only in-frame clones, some missing. V, J and clone size derive from that table, while D and trimming were established from the DNA sequence. The sample shows about 2.3 million clones, about 90% of them seen only once.

This chain links TRBV14 with TRBJ2-4, with D possibly called TRBD1 or TRBD2 (5 bases each). This receptor was identified in a man between 18 and 35 years old in good health. Some clones in this sample may be carry-over from other donors' samples. The source material was naive CD4+ T cells from PBMCs. Subset of the sample: CD45RA+ positively selected. The CDR3 nucleotides are TGTGCCAGCAGCCCTACATTCTGGGACGGCAAAAACATTCAGTACTTC. It yields the protein CASSPTFWDGKNIQYF.